This T cell receptor (beta chain) derives from a study of immune evolution from preneoplasia to lung adenocarcinoma. Profiling relied on immunoSEQ multiplex PCR, and the TCRdb table lists in-frame clones only, not all of them. The repertoire has 10,000 or so clones, roughly 80% of them found once; the top ten carry 9% to 10%. CDR3 length: 14 amino acids. J gave up 7 bases and V 2 bases, and 4 bases lay outside the gene matches. The germline CDR1 and CDR2 sequences are SGDLS and YYNGEE. The V and J genes are TRBV9 and TRBJ2-7, with 12 positions matching TRBD2. Sequencing used FFPE minimally invasive lung adenocarcinoma tissue. This TCR derives from a donor older than 65 with lung adenocarcinoma. The CDR3: CASSVTSGSDEQYF. CDR3 DNA: TGTGCCAGCAGCGTGACTAGCGGGAGTGATGAGCAGTACTTC. The full variable domain, in which reference TRBV9 and TRBJ2-7 provide the parts outside the CDR3, is DSGVTQTPKHLITATGQRVTLRCSPRSGDLSVYWYQQSLDQGLQFLIQYYNGEERAKGNILERFSAQQFPDLHSELNLSSLELGDSALYFCASSVTSGSDEQYFGPGTRLTVT.